Shown below are 7 T cell receptor beta chains from a single sample sequenced in a study of CD8 T cells in Susac syndrome. A quantity of about 0.5 to 1 ug RNA underwent reverse transcription using random hexamers. TCRdb itself ran the immunoSEQ multiplex PCR reads through MiXCR, one entry per CDR3 protein. The sample yields 200,000 to 250,000 distinct CDR3 sequences, about 93% seen once. Sequenced sample: CD8+ T cells from PBMCs. Source of these receptors: a human donor with multiple sclerosis.

CDR3 protein: CASSTLTGTDLTYEQYF. The CDR3 DNA reads TGTGCCAGCAGCACTCTAACCGGGACAGACTTGACCTACGAGCAGTACTTC. V gene TRBV21-1 combines with J gene TRBJ2-7; no check of the table's D call, TRBD1, against the DNA was made. TRBV21-1 corresponds to a pseudogene. The CDR3 length is 17 residues.

This chain uses TRBV13 with TRBJ1-1; TRBD1 matches at 7 bases. V trimming: 1 base; J trimming: 1 base; junction bases outside the gene matches: 3. CDR1 is PRHDT and CDR2 is FYEKMQ in the germline V gene (reference sequence). CDR3 length: 15 residues. CDR3 nucleotide sequence: TGTGCCAGCAGCTTAGCCGGGACAGCGAACACTGAAGCTTTCTTT. Amino acids: CASSLAGTANTEAFF.

This rearrangement joins TRBV13 to TRBJ2-5; 8 bases agree with TRBD1. CDR1 is PRHDT, CDR2 FYEKMQ, per germline (reference sequence). The V segment lost 5 bases and the J segment 7 bases; nucleotides outside the gene matches: 9. The CDR3 totals 14 residues. CDR3 nucleotides: TGTGCCAGCAGCGGACGAGACAGGGGTGTGACCCAGTACTTC. This sequence encodes CASSGRDRGVTQYF. Filled out from reference TRBV13 and TRBJ2-5, the complete variable domain reads AAGVIQSPRHLIKEKRETATLKCYPIPRHDTVYWYQQGPGQDPQFLISFYEKMQSDKGSIPDRFSAQQFSDYHSELNMSSLELGDSALYFCASSGRDRGVTQYFGPGTRLLVL.

This sequence joins TRBV4-3 and TRBJ2-1; D is possibly TRBD2 (7 bases). Germline V gives CDR1 LGHNA, CDR2 YSLEER. The CDR3 has 18 amino acids. With 0 bases removed from V and 5 bases from J, the gap between germline ends came to 20 bases. The CDR3 nucleotides are TGCGCCAGCAGCCAAGAGGGGGCTAGCGGTAGCCCTCACAATGAGCAGTTCTTC. Translating gives CASSQEGASGSPHNEQFF.

This chain joins TRBV13 and TRBJ1-4, with a possible D match to TRBD1 (5 bases). The ends were cut back, 4 bases at V and 8 bases at J, with 14 bases in the middle. The CDR3 runs 14 residues. Germline V gene lookup returns CDR1 PRHDT and CDR2 FYEKMQ (reference sequence). CDR3 in amino acids: CASSSALEGEKLFF. DNA of the CDR3: TGTGCCAGCAGCTCGGCACTCGAGGGGGAAAAACTGTTTTTT.

The chain couples TRBV27 to TRBJ2-1, with D perhaps matching TRBD2 (6 bases). The CDR3 is 14 amino acids. V shed 6 bases and J shed 8 bases, with 17 bases lying between them. CDR1 MNHEY and CDR2 SMNVEV come from the germline V gene (reference sequence). The CDR3 sequence is CASSPEWEDYEQFF. DNA of the CDR3: TGTGCCAGCAGCCCTGAGTGGGAGGACTATGAGCAGTTCTTC.

The chain is built from TRBV9 and TRBJ2-2, with D perhaps matching TRBD1 (5 bases). Trimming took off 6 bases at V and 6 bases at J, with 15 bases between the two ends. The germline CDR1 and CDR2 sequences are SGDLS and YYNGEE. The CDR3 runs 14 residues. The CDR3 DNA sequence: TGTGCCAGCACCCCGTCTCAGGGTGCCGGGGAGCTGTTTTTT. As protein: CASTPSQGAGELFF.